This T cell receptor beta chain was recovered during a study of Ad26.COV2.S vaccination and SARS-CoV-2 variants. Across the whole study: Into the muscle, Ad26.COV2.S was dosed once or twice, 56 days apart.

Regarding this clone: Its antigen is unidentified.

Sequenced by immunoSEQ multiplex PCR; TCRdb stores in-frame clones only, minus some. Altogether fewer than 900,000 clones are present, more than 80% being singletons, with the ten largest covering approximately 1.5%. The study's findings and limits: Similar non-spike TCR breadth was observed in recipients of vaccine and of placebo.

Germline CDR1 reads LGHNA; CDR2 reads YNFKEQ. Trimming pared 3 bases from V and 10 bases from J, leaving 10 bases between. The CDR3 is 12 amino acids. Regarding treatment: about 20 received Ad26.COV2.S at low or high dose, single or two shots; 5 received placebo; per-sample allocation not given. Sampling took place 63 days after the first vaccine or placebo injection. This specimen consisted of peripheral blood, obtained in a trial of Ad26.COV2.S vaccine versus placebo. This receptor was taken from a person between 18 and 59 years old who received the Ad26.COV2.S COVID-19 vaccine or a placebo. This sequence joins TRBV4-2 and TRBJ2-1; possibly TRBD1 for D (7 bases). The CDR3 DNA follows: TGTGCCAGCAGCCACAGGGGGGAAGAGCAGTTCTTC. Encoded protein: CASSHRGEEQFF.